These 29 T cell receptor beta chains share one sample of origin, sequenced in a study of blood T cell repertoires in COVID-19. Generated by immunoSEQ multiplex PCR, the TCRdb table keeps only in-frame clones and is missing some. This table holds around 240,000 clones, 65% to 90% found once. The sample consisted of peripheral blood. The receptor source for this set is a woman between 45 and 60 years old with acute or convalescent COVID-19.

The chain links TRBV6-2 or TRBV6-3 to TRBJ1-2; the D gene is possibly TRBD1 (6 bases). V lost 5 bases and J 6 bases, leaving 16 bases between the germline ends. The CDR3 is 14 amino acids. CDR1 is MNHEY and CDR2 is SVGEGT in the germline V gene. This CDR3 is CASSTTAGANGYTF. In nucleotides, the CDR3 is TGTGCCAGCAGTACCACCGCGGGGGCCAATGGCTACACCTTC.

CDR3 DNA sequence: TGTGCCAGCAGTGAGCTTGTACAGGTTAGCAATCAGCCCCAGCATTTT. Translation gives CASSELVQVSNQPQHF. The chain uses TRBV2 and TRBJ1-5; D possibly corresponds to TRBD1 (5 bases). Trimming removed 3 bases at V and 0 bases at J, with 12 bases between. This CDR3 region has 16 residues. Germline CDR1 reads SNHLY; CDR2 reads FYNNEI.

With regard to this clone: The junction departs from germline at one end; a sequencing error may be responsible. The chain uses TRBV7-7 and TRBJ2-5, with TRBD2 matching over 13 bases. CDR1 is SSHAT and CDR2 is FNYEAQ in the germline V gene (reference sequence). The CDR3 sequence is 17 residues long. The CDR3 DNA sequence: TGTGCTAGCAGCGTGGGACTAGCGGGACCTGAGGAGGTGGCCCAGTACTTC. This translates into CASSVGLAGPEEVAQYF.

A few counts support this clone. V usage is TRBV30 and J usage is TRBJ1-6; perhaps TRBD1 as D (5 bases). The germline gives CDR1 GTSNPN, CDR2 SVGIG (reference sequence). The V and J ends lost 0 bases and 4 bases respectively, with 10 bases between them. The CDR3 spans 15 residues. The CDR3 spells CAWSVRVGYNSPLHF. In DNA form, the CDR3 reads TGTGCCTGGAGTGTCAGGGTCGGGTATAATTCACCCCTCCACTTT.

V is TRBV19 and J is TRBJ2-7; D unresolved. The CDR3 length is 13 residues. CDR1 and CDR2 from the germline V gene are LNHDA and SQIVND (reference sequence). Trimming pared 6 bases from V and 2 bases from J, leaving 11 bases between. CDR3 coding DNA: TGTGCCAGTAGGGGCCAGGCAACCTACGAGCAGTACTTC. It specifies CASRGQATYEQYF.

This clone was recorded only once. CDR3 nucleotide sequence: TGTGCCAGTAGTATAGAGCCAGGGCTCATGAACACTGAAGCTTTCTTT. Protein: CASSIEPGLMNTEAFF. This rearrangement joins TRBV19 to TRBJ1-1; perhaps TRBD1 as D (5 bases). The CDR3 is made up of 16 amino acids. Deletions cut 0 bases from V and 0 bases from J, with 11 bases between. CDR1 and CDR2 from the germline V gene are LNHDA and SQIVND (reference sequence).

The chain couples TRBV7-9 to TRBJ1-1, with 10 bases that match TRBD1. The trim removed 5 bases at V and 1 base at J, leaving 7 bases unmatched. The CDR3 has 16 residues. Per the germline V gene, CDR1 is SEHNR and CDR2 is FQNEAQ (reference sequence). The CDR3 protein is CASSPKGQGPNTEAFF. CDR3 coding DNA: TGTGCCAGCAGCCCGAAGGGACAGGGGCCGAACACTGAAGCTTTCTTT.

This chain uses TRBV7-8 with TRBJ1-1; D possibly corresponds to TRBD1 (5 bases). Germline lookup yields CDR1 SGHVS and CDR2 FQNEAQ. Trimming pared 2 bases from V and 6 bases from J, leaving 10 bases between. The CDR3 totals 13 residues. The CDR3 protein is CASSLIQGAEAFF. CDR3 sequence (DNA): TGTGCCAGCAGCTTAATCCAGGGCGCTGAAGCTTTCTTT. The complete variable domain, with remaining parts taken from reference TRBV7-8 and TRBJ1-1, reads GAGVSQSPRYKVAKRGQDVALRCDPISGHVSLFWYQQALGQGPEFLTYFQNEAQLDKSGLPSDRFFAERPEGSVSTLKIQRTQQEDSAVYLCASSLIQGAEAFFGQGTRLTVV.

V gene TRBV19 combines with J gene TRBJ1-2, with D uncertain. The germline V gene encodes CDR1 LNHDA and CDR2 SQIVND (reference sequence). The V end lost 8 bases, the J end lost 3 bases, and 7 bases lay between the germline ends. The CDR3 is 11 amino acids. CDR3 residues: CASSRYYGYTF. CDR3 coding DNA: TGTGCCAGTTCCCGGTACTATGGCTACACCTTC.

Remarks on this clone: A much more abundant neighbour one base away suggests this may be a read error. The V and J genes are TRBV9 and TRBJ2-2; possible D gene TRBD1, 6 bases. The CDR3 has 12 residues. Germline CDR1 and CDR2: SGDLS and YYNGEE. Trimming left V 4 bases short and J 6 bases short, with 7 bases between. CDR3 coding DNA: TGTGCCAGCAGCCCAGGGGCCGGGGAGCTGTTTTTT. Amino acids: CASSPGAGELFF.

The rearrangement uses TRBV4-1 and TRBJ2-2, with 10 bases that match TRBD2. This CDR3 is 17 amino acids long. Per the germline V gene, CDR1 is MGHRA and CDR2 is YSYEKL. V was clipped by 1 base and J by 7 bases; unmatched bases: 9. CDR3 sequence reads: CASSQASGGGLGGELFF. The CDR3 DNA follows: TGCGCCAGCAGCCAAGCAAGCGGGGGGGGCCTTGGCGGGGAGCTGTTTTTT.

V is TRBV6-6 and J is TRBJ1-2, with D unresolved. The V end lost 0 bases, the J end lost 6 bases, and 8 bases lay between the germline ends. The V gene's germline CDR1 is MNHNY and CDR2 SVGAGI (reference sequence). The CDR3 length is 13 residues. The chain's CDR3 is CASSYSHLDGYTF. The CDR3 DNA reads TGTGCCAGCAGTTACTCCCACCTAGATGGCTACACCTTC.

V gene TRBV6-5 combines with J gene TRBJ2-3; TRBD1 might be the D (5 bases). The germline V gene encodes CDR1 MNHEY and CDR2 SVGAGI. V was shortened by 7 bases and J by 3 bases, with 14 bases between the two germline ends. This CDR3 region has 14 residues. Here the CDR3 reads CASNWGQETDTQYF. The DNA for the CDR3 is TGTGCCAGCAATTGGGGCCAGGAAACAGATACGCAGTATTTT.

V gene TRBV5-1 combines with J gene TRBJ2-3, with D perhaps matching TRBD1 (6 bases). The CDR3 is 15 residues long. The germline CDR1 and CDR2 sequences are SGHRS and YFSETQ. V shed 0 bases and J shed 4 bases, with 12 bases lying between them. CDR3 amino acids: CASSLAVGGPDTQYF. CDR3 DNA: TGCGCCAGCAGCTTGGCAGTTGGGGGCCCAGATACGCAGTATTTT.

To note about this clone: At the DNA level, this CDR3 is encoded by other sequences in the same sample as well. The chain couples TRBV4-2 to TRBJ2-1; 9 nucleotides agree with TRBD2. The CDR3 has 17 residues. After removal of 4 bases from V and 0 bases from J, the junction contained 7 bases not matched to a gene. CDR1 is LGHNA, CDR2 YNFKEQ, per germline. CDR3 sequence reads: CASSPWGSGSSYNEQFF. The CDR3 nucleotides are TGTGCCAGCAGCCCCTGGGGTAGCGGGAGCTCCTACAATGAGCAGTTCTTC.

This clone was detected a few times. Other DNA sequences in this sample translate to the same CDR3. The V gene is TRBV4-3, the J gene TRBJ2-7, with D possibly matching TRBD1 (6 bases). The germline V and J ends were trimmed by 3 bases and 1 base, with 16 bases remaining between them. The CDR3 is 16 residues long. Germline CDR1 LGHNA, CDR2 YSLEER. This chain's CDR3 is CASSHSATGESYEQYF. CDR3 in DNA: TGCGCCAGCAGCCATTCCGCGACAGGAGAATCCTACGAGCAGTACTTC.

This clone occurred a few times. This sequence joins TRBV9 and TRBJ1-1; 8 bases are shared with TRBD1. This CDR3 is 14 amino acids long. J gave up 4 bases and V 3 bases, and 5 bases lay outside the gene matches. Germline V gene lookup returns CDR1 SGDLS and CDR2 YYNGEE. The CDR3 nucleotides read TGTGCCAGCAGCGCAATACAGGGGGGCACTGAAGCTTTCTTT. Its translation: CASSAIQGGTEAFF.

This rearrangement joins TRBV7-8 to TRBJ2-7, with D possibly being TRBD2 (6 bases). This CDR3 region has 14 residues. The V end lost 7 bases, the J end lost 1 base, and 14 bases lay between the germline ends. Germline assignment: CDR1 SGHVS and CDR2 FQNEAQ. Here the CDR3 DNA reads TGTGCCAGCAATCTCGGGACTGCTTCCTACGAGCAGTACTTC. Protein sequence: CASNLGTASYEQYF.

The chain links TRBV19 to TRBJ1-5; maybe TRBD1 (5 bases). Germline lookup yields CDR1 LNHDA and CDR2 SQIVND (reference sequence). The CDR3 is 18 amino acids. V shed 6 bases and J shed 3 bases, with 24 bases lying between them. CDR3: CASSIPSDRAYINQPQHF. CDR3 nucleotides: TGTGCCAGTAGCATCCCGTCCGACAGAGCCTACATCAATCAGCCCCAGCATTTT.

The chain joins TRBV6-2 or TRBV6-3 to TRBJ1-1; D remains ambiguous. This CDR3 region has 13 residues. Deletions cut 0 bases from V and 3 bases from J, with 5 bases between. Per germline, CDR1 MNHEY and CDR2 SVGEGT. CDR3 loop: CASSYSLYTEAFF. DNA of the CDR3: TGTGCCAGCAGTTACTCACTGTACACTGAAGCTTTCTTT.

The chain's CDR3 is CASSSPTSGGDTQYF. CDR3 in DNA: TGTGCCAGCAGTTCCCCGACTAGCGGGGGGGATACGCAGTATTTT. The gene calls are TRBV6-2 or TRBV6-3 and TRBJ2-3; TRBD2 aligns across 13 bases. The CDR3 loop spans 15 amino acids. The V gene's germline CDR1 is MNHEY and CDR2 SVGEGT. With 4 bases clipped from V and 6 bases from J, the junction kept 4 bases outside the gene matches.

The rearrangement links TRBV6-6 to TRBJ1-1; D not certain. This CDR3 spans 15 amino acids. V lost 6 bases, J lost 0 bases, and 14 bases lay in between. Per germline, CDR1 MNHNY and CDR2 SVGAGI (reference sequence). For the CDR3, the DNA is TGTGCCAGCAGCCCGTTAACTAGGGTGAACACTGAAGCTTTCTTT. Its translation: CASSPLTRVNTEAFF.

The rearrangement uses TRBV5-4 and TRBJ1-5; no firm D call. V was pared by 0 bases and J by 7 bases, with 17 bases between. The CDR3 contains 16 residues. The germline V gene encodes CDR1 SGHNT and CDR2 YYREEE (reference sequence). The CDR3 nucleotides are TGTGCCAGCAGCTTGGAGGGAACCCAGCGGAACCAGCCCCAGCATTTT. Translation: CASSLEGTQRNQPQHF.

The CDR3 spells CASSYWGTDYGYTF. The CDR3, as DNA: TGTGCCAGCAGTTACTGGGGGACAGACTATGGCTACACCTTC. V and J are TRBV6-5 and TRBJ1-2; 7 bases line up with TRBD1. The germline CDR1 and CDR2 sequences are MNHEY and SVGAGI. The V gene end was trimmed by 1 base and the J gene end by 3 bases; junction bases not matched to a gene: 2. The CDR3 has 14 amino acids.

This clone is a singleton in its sample. The rearrangement joins TRBV18 to TRBJ1-3; unclear D gene. This CDR3 has 14 amino acids. In germline, CDR1 is KGHSH, CDR2 LQKENI. V was pared by 3 bases and J by 6 bases, with 12 bases between. CDR3 residues: CASSPPGRENTIYF. CDR3 sequence (DNA): TGTGCCAGCTCACCGCCCGGACGGGAAAACACCATATATTTT.

This chain connects TRBV5-4 to TRBJ2-7, with 8 bases aligning to TRBD1. The length of the CDR3 is 18 residues. V lost 2 bases, J lost 0 bases, and 13 bases stayed unmatched. Germline CDR1 SGHNT, CDR2 YYREEE (reference sequence). The CDR3 coding sequence is TGTGCCAGCAGCTTAAAGGGACAGGCCTTTTGGGGCTCCTACGAGCAGTACTTC. It encodes CASSLKGQAFWGSYEQYF.

The table lists this clone with a count of one. The genes are TRBV6-5 and TRBJ2-1, with 12 nucleotides matching TRBD2. This CDR3 contains 15 residues. The germline V gene encodes CDR1 MNHEY and CDR2 SVGAGI. V lost 6 bases to trimming and J lost 7 bases; unmatched junction nucleotides: 7. CDR3 sequence (DNA): TGTGCCAGCAGCCGCGGACTAGCGGGGCCGAATGAGCAGTTCTTC. It yields the protein CASSRGLAGPNEQFF.

As to this clone: Different DNA sequences within this sample yield the same CDR3. CDR3 loop: CASSFGRGQPQHF. DNA for the CDR3: TGTGCCAGCAGCTTTGGTAGGGGACAGCCCCAGCATTTT. The V gene is TRBV5-6, the J gene TRBJ1-5, with a possible D match to TRBD1 (5 bases). The V end was cut by 2 bases, the J end by 7 bases, with 10 bases between. Germline V gene data show CDR1 as SGHDT and CDR2 as YYEEEE. The CDR3 spans 13 residues.

This rearrangement joins TRBV30 to TRBJ1-3; 7 bases line up with TRBD1. Unmatched junction bases numbered 6, after V lost 1 base and J lost 6 bases. Per the germline V gene, CDR1 is GTSNPN and CDR2 is SVGIG (reference sequence). The CDR3 runs 14 residues. The CDR3 is CAWSGRKGANTIYF. For the CDR3, the DNA is TGTGCCTGGAGTGGTCGGAAGGGGGCAAACACCATATATTTT.